The entry below gives a single T cell receptor (beta chain) sequence along with its context. Its antigen remains unknown. These data belong to a study of cytomegalovirus exposure and HLA in healthy donors. Findings of the study overall: Among TCR beta chains, those listed as cytomegalovirus-associated numbered approximately 150. Within the 120 or so validation repertoires, first-cohort TCR clusters tended to co-occur, according to a later analysis.

This CDR3 spans 18 amino acids. Some clones are missing from TCRdb's copy, which holds only in-frame ones; the method was immunoSEQ multiplex PCR. The data contain about 110,000 clones, around 95% of them singletons. Source material: PBMCs. The J gene is TRBJ1-2, the V gene TRBV1; TRBD1 is the table's D call, not checked against the DNA. TRBV1 is an annotated pseudogene. The clonotype originates from a woman aged 18-29 years in good health and CMV-seronegative. In DNA form, the CDR3 reads TGCACCAGCAGTCACAAGATGTCAGGGGAAACAACTAACTATGGCTACACCTTC. This sequence encodes CTSSHKMSGETTNYGYTF.